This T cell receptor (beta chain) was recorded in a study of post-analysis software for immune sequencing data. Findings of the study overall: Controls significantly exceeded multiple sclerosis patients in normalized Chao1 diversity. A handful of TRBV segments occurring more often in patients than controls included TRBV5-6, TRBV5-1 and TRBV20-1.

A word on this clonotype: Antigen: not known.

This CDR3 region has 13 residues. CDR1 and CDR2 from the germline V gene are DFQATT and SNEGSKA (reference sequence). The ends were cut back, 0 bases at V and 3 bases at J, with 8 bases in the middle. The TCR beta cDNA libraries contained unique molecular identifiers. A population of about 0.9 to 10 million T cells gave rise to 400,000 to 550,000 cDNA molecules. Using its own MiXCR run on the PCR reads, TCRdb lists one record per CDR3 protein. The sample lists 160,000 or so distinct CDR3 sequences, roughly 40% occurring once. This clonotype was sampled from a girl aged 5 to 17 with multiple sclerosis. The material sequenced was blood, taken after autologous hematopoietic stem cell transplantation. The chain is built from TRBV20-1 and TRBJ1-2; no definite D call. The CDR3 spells CSARDITDYGYTF. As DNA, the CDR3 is TGCAGTGCTAGAGATATCACAGACTATGGCTACACCTTC.